Below, one TCR beta chain is given with its context. Clones were sequenced by immunoSEQ multiplex PCR, and TCRdb holds only the in-frame ones, with some missing. The sample records roughly 23,000 clones, about 41% being singletons. This CDR3 spans 13 amino acids. Trimming cost V 8 bases and J 3 bases, with 14 bases left between them. The V gene's germline CDR1 is MNHEY and CDR2 SVGAGI. The entry originates in a study of graft-versus-host responses after intestinal transplantation. General study points: GvH clones turned up in recipient marrow; some had shown up first in ileum or blood.

Plating combined roughly 200,000 CFSE-labeled responder cells with roughly 200,000 irradiated, violet-dye-labeled stimulator cells. CD4 and CD8 responders that proliferated in the reaction were FACS-sorted. This TCR was recovered from a human patient who was an organ donor for intestinal transplantation. The V and J genes are TRBV6-5 and TRBJ2-7; D is perhaps TRBD1 (5 bases). Sequencing was performed on alloreactive CD8+ T cells from a mixed lymphocyte reaction culture, taken before transplantation. Indicated subset: CFSE-low proliferating T cells sorted from approximately 6-day pre-transplant mixed lymphocyte reaction (GvH or HvG direction). For the CDR3, the DNA is TGTGCCAGCTGTGTTGGGGCGAGCTACGAGCAGTACTTC. Its translation: CASCVGASYEQYF.